These 15 T cell receptor beta chains came from one sample sequenced in a study of T cell responses to AZD1222 COVID-19 vaccine. Sequencing used immunoSEQ multiplex PCR; TCRdb keeps in-frame clones, though not all of them. The sample contains more than 95,000 clones, approximately 93% of which appear only once. The sample consisted of peripheral blood, taken on day 0 of AZD1222 vaccination. These receptors all come from an adult in good health.

The chain joins TRBV21-1 to TRBJ2-7; whether TRBD1, the table's D call, matches the DNA was not checked. TRBV21-1 is a recognized pseudogene. The length of the CDR3 is 17 residues. CDR3 bases: TGTGCCAGCAGCAAAGACAGGGGGCCCTCAAGCTCCTACGAGCAGTACTTC. This translates into CASSKDRGPSSSYEQYF.

V gene TRBV5-1 combines with J gene TRBJ2-5, with D possibly being TRBD1 or TRBD2 (5 bases each). V was shortened by 4 bases and J by 2 bases, with 6 bases between the two germline ends. Per germline, CDR1 SGHRS and CDR2 YFSETQ. The CDR3 runs 12 residues. DNA of the CDR3: TGCGCCAGCAGCGGGGGTCAAGAGACCCAGTACTTC. Amino acid sequence: CASSGGQETQYF. Supplemented by reference TRBV5-1 and TRBJ2-5, the full variable domain reads KAGVTQTPRYLIKTRGQQVTLSCSPISGHRSVSWYQQTPGQGLQFLFEYFSETQRNKGNFPGRFSGRQFSNSRSEMNVSTLELGDSALYLCASSGGQETQYFGPGTRLLVL.

V is TRBV5-1 and J is TRBJ2-7, with 9 bases lining up with TRBD2. The CDR3 consists of 15 residues. The junction had 11 bases not matched to a gene; V was cut back by 4 bases and J by 6 bases. From germline, CDR1 is SGHRS and CDR2 YFSETQ. The CDR3 reads CASSPRVSGSSEQYF. The CDR3 nucleotides read TGCGCCAGCAGCCCCCGCGTTAGCGGGAGTAGCGAGCAGTACTTC.

This clone is a singleton in its sample. The CDR3 DNA is TGTGCCAGCAGCTTGGTTCTAGCGGGAGACGAGCAGTTCTTC. The encoded protein is CASSLVLAGDEQFF. The V call is TRBV5-4, the J call TRBJ2-1, with TRBD2 identical over 10 bases. Germline trimming cut 0 bases from V and 10 bases from J; bases unmatched to any gene: 4. The CDR3 runs to 14 residues. Germline V gene lookup returns CDR1 SGHNT and CDR2 YYREEE (reference sequence).

This chain uses TRBV7-2 with TRBJ1-3, with D perhaps matching TRBD1 (5 bases). Trimming cost V 1 base and J 4 bases, with 11 bases left between them. Germline loops: CDR1 SGHTA, CDR2 FQGNSA. The CDR3 has 15 residues. The DNA of the CDR3 is TGTGCCAGCAGCTTAGACAGGTCCGCAGGAAACACCATATATTTT. Its translation: CASSLDRSAGNTIYF.

This chain links TRBV5-1 with TRBJ2-1; 16 bases align to TRBD2. The V gene end was trimmed by 3 bases and the J gene end by 7 bases; junction bases not matched to a gene: 4. CDR1 is SGHRS, CDR2 YFSETQ, per germline. The length of the CDR3 is 16 residues. The CDR3 protein is CASSSGTSGRANEQFF. The DNA for the CDR3 is TGCGCCAGCAGCTCGGGGACTAGCGGGAGGGCAAATGAGCAGTTCTTC.

The V gene is TRBV19, the J gene TRBJ1-5; a weak D match, TRBD1 (6 bases). Germline CDR1 LNHDA, CDR2 SQIVND (reference sequence). With 10 bases removed from V and 6 bases from J, the gap between germline ends came to 22 bases. The length of the CDR3 is 15 residues. The CDR3 region has the DNA TGTGCCACTGTCAGCCGGAGGACAGAAAGTCAGCCCCAGCATTTT. As protein: CATVSRRTESQPQHF.

The sample holds one count of this clone. This rearrangement joins TRBV27 to TRBJ1-6; D gene unclear. The CDR3 runs 14 residues. V lost 10 bases and J lost 0, with 10 bases in between. Looked up from germline, CDR1 is MNHEY and CDR2 is SMNVEV (reference sequence). The CDR3 DNA reads as TGTGCCACCGCCGGGAGCTCCTATAATTCACCCCTCCACTTT. Its translation: CATAGSSYNSPLHF.

This chain links TRBV18 with TRBJ2-7; maybe TRBD2 (5 bases). CDR1 KGHSH and CDR2 LQKENI come from the germline V gene. V shed 2 bases and J shed 0 bases, with 11 bases lying between them. This CDR3 contains 15 residues. The CDR3 reads CASSPAERPSYEQYF. The CDR3 nucleotides read TGTGCCAGCTCACCAGCGGAGCGGCCCTCCTACGAGCAGTACTTC. The full variable domain, completed using reference TRBV18 and TRBJ2-7, is NAGVMQNPRHLVRRRGQEARLRCSPMKGHSHVYWYRQLPEEGLKFMVYLQKENIIDESGMPKERFSAEFPKEGPSILRIQQVVRGDSAAYFCASSPAERPSYEQYFGPGTRLTVT.

This chain's CDR3 is CASRVRQGRSDSPLHF. CDR3 in DNA: TGTGCCAGCAGAGTTCGACAGGGGAGATCGGATTCACCCCTCCACTTT. The rearrangement joins TRBV2 to TRBJ1-6, with 8 bases aligning to TRBD1. CDR1 and CDR2 from the germline V gene are SNHLY and FYNNEI. The CDR3 covers 16 residues. V dropped 6 bases and J dropped 8; count of bases not matched to a gene: 12.

The V call is TRBV5-1, the J call TRBJ2-4, with D perhaps assigned TRBD1 or TRBD2 (5 bases each). Per germline, CDR1 SGHRS and CDR2 YFSETQ. The V and J ends lost 4 bases and 13 bases respectively, with 18 bases between them. This CDR3 contains 13 residues. CDR3 protein: CASSPSPGAAQYF. The CDR3 DNA is TGCGCCAGCAGCCCCTCCCCCGGGGCCGCGCAGTACTTC.

This chain joins TRBV6-6 and TRBJ2-3; tentatively, D is TRBD2 (5 bases). The CDR3 totals 16 residues. Germline CDR1 reads MNHNY; CDR2 reads SVGAGI (reference sequence). V was clipped by 2 bases and J by 0 bases, with 12 bases between them. The CDR3 reads CASSYKGGTSTDTQYF. As DNA, the CDR3 is TGTGCCAGCAGTTACAAAGGAGGCACTAGCACAGATACGCAGTATTTT.

The V and J genes are TRBV9 and TRBJ2-3, with 7 bases that match TRBD1. Germline V gives CDR1 SGDLS, CDR2 YYNGEE. CDR3 length: 13 residues. V shed 5 bases and J 4 bases; nucleotides not matched to a gene: 4. CDR3: CASSTTGADTQYF. CDR3 coding DNA: TGTGCCAGCAGTACAACAGGGGCAGATACGCAGTATTTT.

The chain combines TRBV6-5 with TRBJ2-1, with a weak D call TRBD1 (5 bases). Between the trimmed V and J ends, which lost 6 bases and 4 bases, there was a span of 13 bases. The CDR3 sequence is 14 residues long. Germline CDR1 and CDR2: MNHEY and SVGAGI. The CDR3 DNA follows: TGTGCCAGCAGGGCCCGAGACAGATACAATGAGCAGTTCTTC. Its protein is CASRARDRYNEQFF.

The chain employs TRBV6-5 and TRBJ1-5; D is unclear. This CDR3 comprises 13 residues. Trimming pared 4 bases from V and 7 bases from J, leaving 11 bases between. Germline V gives CDR1 MNHEY, CDR2 SVGAGI. CDR3 residues: CASSSQQWQPQHF. In DNA form, the CDR3 reads TGTGCCAGCAGTTCCCAACAGTGGCAGCCCCAGCATTTT.